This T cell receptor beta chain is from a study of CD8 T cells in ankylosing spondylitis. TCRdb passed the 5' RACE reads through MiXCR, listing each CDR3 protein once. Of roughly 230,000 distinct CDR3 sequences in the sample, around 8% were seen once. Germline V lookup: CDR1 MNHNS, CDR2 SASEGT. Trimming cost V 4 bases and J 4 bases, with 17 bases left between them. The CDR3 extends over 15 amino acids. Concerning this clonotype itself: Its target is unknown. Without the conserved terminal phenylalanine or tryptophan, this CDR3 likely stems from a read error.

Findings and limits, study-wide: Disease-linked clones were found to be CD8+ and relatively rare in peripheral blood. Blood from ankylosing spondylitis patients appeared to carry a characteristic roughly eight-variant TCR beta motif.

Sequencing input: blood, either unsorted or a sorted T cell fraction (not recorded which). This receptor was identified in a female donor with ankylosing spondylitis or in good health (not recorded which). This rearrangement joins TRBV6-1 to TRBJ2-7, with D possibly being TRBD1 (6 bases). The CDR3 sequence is CASSGVRGRSYEQYL. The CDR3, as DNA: TGTGCCAGCAGTGGGGTCAGGGGCCGTTCGTACGAGCAGTACCTC.